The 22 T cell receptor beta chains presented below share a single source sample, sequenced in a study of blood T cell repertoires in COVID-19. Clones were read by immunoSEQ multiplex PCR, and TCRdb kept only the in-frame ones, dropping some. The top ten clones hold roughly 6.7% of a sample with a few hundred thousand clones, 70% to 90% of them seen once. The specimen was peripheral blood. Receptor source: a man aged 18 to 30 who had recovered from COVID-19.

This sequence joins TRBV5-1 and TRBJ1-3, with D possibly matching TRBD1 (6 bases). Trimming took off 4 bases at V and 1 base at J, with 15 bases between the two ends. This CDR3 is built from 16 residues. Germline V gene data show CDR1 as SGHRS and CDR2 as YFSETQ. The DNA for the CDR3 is TGCGCCAGCAGCGTGGGGACACTCGCTTCTGGAAACACCATATATTTT. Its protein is CASSVGTLASGNTIYF.

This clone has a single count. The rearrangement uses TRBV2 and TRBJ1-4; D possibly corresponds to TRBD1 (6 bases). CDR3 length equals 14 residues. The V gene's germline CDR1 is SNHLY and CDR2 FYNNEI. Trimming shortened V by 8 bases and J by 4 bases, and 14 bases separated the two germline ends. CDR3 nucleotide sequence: TGTGCCAGCCACCCCGACAGGATTAATGAAAAACTGTTTTTT. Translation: CASHPDRINEKLFF.

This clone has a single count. DNA for the CDR3: TGTGCCAGCAGTTTACTAGGGACAGGGGGCTTTCCCTACGAGCAGTACTTC. Encoded protein: CASSLLGTGGFPYEQYF. This chain uses TRBV27 with TRBJ2-7; 12 bases map to TRBD1. Trimming cost V 2 bases and J 2 bases; bases outside gene matches: 7. Germline lookup yields CDR1 MNHEY and CDR2 SMNVEV (reference sequence). This CDR3 is 17 amino acids long.

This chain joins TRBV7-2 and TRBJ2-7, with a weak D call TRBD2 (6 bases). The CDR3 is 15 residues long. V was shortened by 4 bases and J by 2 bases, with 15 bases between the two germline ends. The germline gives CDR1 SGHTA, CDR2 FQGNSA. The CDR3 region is CASSWAGQGPYEQYF. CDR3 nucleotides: TGTGCCAGCAGCTGGGCGGGGCAGGGACCCTACGAGCAGTACTTC.

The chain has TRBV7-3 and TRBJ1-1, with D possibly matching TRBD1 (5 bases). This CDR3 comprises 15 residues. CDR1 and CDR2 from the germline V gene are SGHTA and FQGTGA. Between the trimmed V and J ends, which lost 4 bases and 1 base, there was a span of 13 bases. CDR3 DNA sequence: TGTGCCAGCAGCTGGGATGGGGCCCGGAACACTGAAGCTTTCTTT. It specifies CASSWDGARNTEAFF. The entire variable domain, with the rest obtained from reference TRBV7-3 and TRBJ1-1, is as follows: GAGVSQTPSNKVTEKGKYVELRCDPISGHTALYWYRQSLGQGPEFLIYFQGTGAADDSGLPNDRFFAVRPEGSVSTLKIQRTERGDSAVYLCASSWDGARNTEAFFGQGTRLTVV.

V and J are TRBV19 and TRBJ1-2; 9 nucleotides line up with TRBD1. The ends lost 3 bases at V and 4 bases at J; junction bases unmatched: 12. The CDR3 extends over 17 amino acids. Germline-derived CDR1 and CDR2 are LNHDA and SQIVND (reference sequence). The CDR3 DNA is TGTGCCAGTAGTATTATCTTAAGACAGGGGGTCGGCTATGGCTACACCTTC. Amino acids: CASSIILRQGVGYGYTF.

The CDR3 loop is CASSETGWNEQFF. The CDR3, as DNA: TGTGCCAGCAGCGAGACAGGGTGGAATGAGCAGTTCTTC. The genes are TRBV11-2 and TRBJ2-1; 7 positions agree with TRBD1. There are 13 residues in the CDR3. Germline assignment: CDR1 SGHAT and CDR2 FQNNGV. V was pared by 5 bases and J by 7 bases, with 5 bases of the junction left unmatched.

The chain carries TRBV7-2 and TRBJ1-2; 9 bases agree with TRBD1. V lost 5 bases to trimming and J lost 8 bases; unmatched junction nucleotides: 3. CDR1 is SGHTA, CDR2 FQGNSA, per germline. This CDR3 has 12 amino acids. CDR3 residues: CASSQTGGGYTF. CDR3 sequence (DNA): TGTGCCAGCAGCCAGACAGGGGGAGGCTACACCTTC.

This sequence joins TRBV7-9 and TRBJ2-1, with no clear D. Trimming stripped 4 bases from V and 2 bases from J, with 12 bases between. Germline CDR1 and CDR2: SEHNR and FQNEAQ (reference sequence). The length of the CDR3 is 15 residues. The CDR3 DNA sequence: TGTGCCAGCAGCTCGACTGTCTTAACCTACAATGAGCAGTTCTTC. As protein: CASSSTVLTYNEQFF.

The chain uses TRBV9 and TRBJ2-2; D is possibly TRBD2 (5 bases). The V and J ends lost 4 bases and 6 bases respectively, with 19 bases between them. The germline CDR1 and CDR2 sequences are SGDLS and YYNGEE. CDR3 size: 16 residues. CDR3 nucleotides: TGTGCCAGCAGCTTATACGGGATCCAAAGCGCCGGGGAGCTGTTTTTT. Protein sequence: CASSLYGIQSAGELFF.

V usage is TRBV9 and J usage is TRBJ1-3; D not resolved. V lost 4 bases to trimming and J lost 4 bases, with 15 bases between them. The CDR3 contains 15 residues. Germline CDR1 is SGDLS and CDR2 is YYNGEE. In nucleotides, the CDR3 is TGTGCCAGCAGCCTGACGTCGGGAGGCGGAAACACCATATATTTT. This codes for CASSLTSGGGNTIYF.

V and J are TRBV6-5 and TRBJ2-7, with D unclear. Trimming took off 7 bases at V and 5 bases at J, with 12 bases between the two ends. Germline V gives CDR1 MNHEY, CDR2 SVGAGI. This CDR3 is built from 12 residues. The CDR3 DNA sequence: TGTGCCAGCAAAGGCGGTTTCCACGAGCAGTACTTC. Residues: CASKGGFHEQYF.

The CDR3 nucleotides are TGTGCCAGCAGCCAAGAAACGGAGGGCTACACCTTC. Translating gives CASSQETEGYTF. This chain links TRBV3-1 (or the pseudogene TRBV3-2) with TRBJ1-2; D not certain. The CDR3 contains 12 residues. Germline assignment: CDR1 LGHDT and CDR2 YNNKEL (reference sequence). Trimming left V 0 bases short and J 8 bases short, with 7 bases between.

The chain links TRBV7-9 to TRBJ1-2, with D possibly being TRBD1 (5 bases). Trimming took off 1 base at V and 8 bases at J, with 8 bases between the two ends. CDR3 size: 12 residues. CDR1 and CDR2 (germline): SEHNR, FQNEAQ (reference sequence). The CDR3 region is CASSLEEGGYTF. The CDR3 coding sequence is TGTGCCAGCAGCTTAGAGGAGGGGGGCTACACCTTC. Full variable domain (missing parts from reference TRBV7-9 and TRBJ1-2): DTGVSQNPRHKITKRGQNVTFRCDPISEHNRLYWYRQTLGQGPEFLTYFQNEAQLEKSRLLSDRFSAERPKGSFSTLEIQRTEQGDSAMYLCASSLEEGGYTFGSGTRLTVV.

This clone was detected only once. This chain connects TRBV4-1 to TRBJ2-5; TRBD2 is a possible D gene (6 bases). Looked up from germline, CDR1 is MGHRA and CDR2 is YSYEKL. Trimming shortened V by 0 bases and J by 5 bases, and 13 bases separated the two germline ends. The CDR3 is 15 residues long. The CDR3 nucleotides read TGCGCCAGCAGCCAAGAAGACACGGAGGGGGAGACCCAGTACTTC. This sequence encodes CASSQEDTEGETQYF.

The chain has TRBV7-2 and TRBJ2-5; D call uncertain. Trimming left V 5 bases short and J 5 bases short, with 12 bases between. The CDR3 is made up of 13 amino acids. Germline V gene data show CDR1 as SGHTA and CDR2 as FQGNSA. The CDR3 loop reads CASSPPTEETQYF. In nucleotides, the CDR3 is TGTGCCAGCAGCCCACCGACGGAGGAGACCCAGTACTTC.

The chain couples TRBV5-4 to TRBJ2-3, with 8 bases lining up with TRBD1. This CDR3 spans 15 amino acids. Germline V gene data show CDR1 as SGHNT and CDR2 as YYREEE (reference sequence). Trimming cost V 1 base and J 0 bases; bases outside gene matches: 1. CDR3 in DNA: TGTGCCAGCAGCTTGACAGGGGGAAGCACAGATACGCAGTATTTT. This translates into CASSLTGGSTDTQYF.

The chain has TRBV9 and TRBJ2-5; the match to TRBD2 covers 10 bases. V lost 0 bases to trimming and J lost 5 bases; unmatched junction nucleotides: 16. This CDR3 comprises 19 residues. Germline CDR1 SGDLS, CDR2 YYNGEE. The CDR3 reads CASSVGLLAGPSARETQYF. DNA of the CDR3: TGTGCCAGCAGCGTAGGATTACTAGCGGGACCGTCTGCCCGGGAGACCCAGTACTTC.

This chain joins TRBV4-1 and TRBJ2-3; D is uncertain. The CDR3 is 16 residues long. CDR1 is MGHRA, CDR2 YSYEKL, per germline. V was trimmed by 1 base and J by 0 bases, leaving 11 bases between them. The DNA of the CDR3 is TGCGCCAGCAGCCAAGTTCCCAGCGATAGCACAGATACGCAGTATTTT. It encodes CASSQVPSDSTDTQYF.

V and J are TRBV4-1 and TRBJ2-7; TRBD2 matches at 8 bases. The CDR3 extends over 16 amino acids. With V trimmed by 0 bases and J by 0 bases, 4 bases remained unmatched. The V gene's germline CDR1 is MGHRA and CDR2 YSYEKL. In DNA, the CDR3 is TGCGCCAGCAGCCAAGACCTAGCGGGTGCCTCCTACGAGCAGTACTTC. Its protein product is CASSQDLAGASYEQYF.

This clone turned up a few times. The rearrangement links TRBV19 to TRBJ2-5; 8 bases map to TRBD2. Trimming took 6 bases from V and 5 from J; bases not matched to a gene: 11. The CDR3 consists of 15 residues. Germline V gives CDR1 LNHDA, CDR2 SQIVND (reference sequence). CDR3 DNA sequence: TGTGCCAGTAGATCCGGGACGGGAGGGAGGGAGACCCAGTACTTC. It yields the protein CASRSGTGGRETQYF.

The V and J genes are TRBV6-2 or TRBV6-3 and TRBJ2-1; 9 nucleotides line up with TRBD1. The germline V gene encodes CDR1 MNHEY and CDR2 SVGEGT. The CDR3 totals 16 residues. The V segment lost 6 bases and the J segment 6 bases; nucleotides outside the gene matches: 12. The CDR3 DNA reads TGTGCCAGCAGCTCCCGATCGGGACAGGGATCCAATGAGCAGTTCTTC. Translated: CASSSRSGQGSNEQFF.